This T cell receptor (beta chain) was recovered during a study of cytotoxic CD8 clonotypes in ibrutinib-treated CLL. The wider study: Response sampling took place at median around 13 months of treatment, range 6 to 36. Broader study findings: Clonality went up at the time of ibrutinib response, stayed stable in sustained remission, and later dropped back toward its baseline level at progression.

This clone was seen only once. Its antigen is undetermined. Trimming took off 3 bases at V and 2 bases at J, with 8 bases between the two ends. Germline lookup yields CDR1 SGHNT and CDR2 YYREEE (reference sequence). The CDR3 contains 14 residues. Measured with immunoSEQ multiplex PCR; TCRdb has only the in-frame clones, and not every one. The data show some 27,000 clones, around 52% seen once. Specimen: PBMCs, collected before ibrutinib treatment. V and J are TRBV5-4 and TRBJ2-2; D remains unclear. The receptor's source is a human donor with chronic lymphocytic leukemia. CDR3 DNA: TGTGCCAGCAGCTCATCATCTAACACCGGGGAGCTGTTTTTT. Translating gives CASSSSSNTGELFF.